These 22 T cell receptor beta chains share one sample of origin, sequenced in a study of T cell responses to AZD1222 COVID-19 vaccine. Assay used: immunoSEQ multiplex PCR; TCRdb lists only in-frame clones, some missing. The data contain fewer than 200,000 clones, around 87% of them singletons. The material was peripheral blood, obtained 28 days after the second AZD1222 dose. All receptors come from an adult who received the AZD1222 COVID-19 vaccine.

The gene calls are TRBV19 and TRBJ1-1; D might be TRBD1 (5 bases). Trimming cost V 5 bases and J 4 bases, with 17 bases left between them. CDR3 length: 15 residues. Germline V gene data show CDR1 as LNHDA and CDR2 as SQIVND (reference sequence). The CDR3 nucleotides read TGTGCCAGTAGTCCGTCCTATGGGGCGGGCACTGAAGCTTTCTTT. Translated, it gives CASSPSYGAGTEAFF.

The chain joins TRBV24-1 to TRBJ2-5; 16 bases align to TRBD2. The germline gives CDR1 KGHDR, CDR2 SFDVKD. V lost 5 bases, J lost 4 bases, and 3 bases stayed unmatched. The CDR3 consists of 16 residues. The CDR3 region is CATSGGTSGGVETQYF. The CDR3, as DNA: TGTGCCACCAGTGGTGGGACTAGCGGGGGGGTAGAGACCCAGTACTTC.

The gene calls are TRBV6-5 and TRBJ1-6; D remains unclear. The CDR3 has 13 residues. CDR1 and CDR2 (germline): MNHEY, SVGAGI. The V and J ends lost 8 bases and 3 bases respectively, with 8 bases between them. CDR3 coding DNA: TGTGCCAGCCGGGATGGCTATAATTCACCCCTCCACTTT. Protein sequence: CASRDGYNSPLHF.

About this clone itself: Other DNA variants within this sample encode the same CDR3. The chain combines TRBV25-1 with TRBJ1-2; D gene uncertain. Germline V CDR1 and CDR2: MGHDK, SYGVNS. The V and J ends lost 3 bases and 4 bases respectively, with 6 bases between them. The CDR3 totals 12 residues. CDR3 in DNA: TGTGCCAGCAGTGATGGGCGCTATGGCTACACCTTC. Translation: CASSDGRYGYTF.

The V gene is TRBV5-1, the J gene TRBJ1-1, with TRBD1 identical over 9 bases. The V gene end was trimmed by 1 base and the J gene end by 8 bases; junction bases not matched to a gene: 3. CDR3 length equals 13 residues. Germline values: CDR1 SGHRS, CDR2 YFSETQ. CDR3 residues: CASSLLTGGEAFF. Written as DNA, the CDR3 is TGCGCCAGCAGCTTGCTGACAGGGGGAGAAGCTTTCTTT.

The genes are TRBV6-4 and TRBJ2-2, with D perhaps matching TRBD1 (5 bases). The CDR3 runs to 14 residues. Between the trimmed V and J ends, which lost 5 bases and 2 bases, there was a span of 9 bases. The germline V gene encodes CDR1 MRHNA and CDR2 SNTAGT. DNA of the CDR3: TGTGCCAGCAGTCTTGACAGAAACACCGGGGAGCTGTTTTTT. It specifies CASSLDRNTGELFF.

This chain joins TRBV12-5 and TRBJ1-1; D unresolved. The CDR3 is made up of 12 amino acids. Between the trimmed V and J ends, which lost 2 bases and 8 bases, there was a span of 9 bases. From germline, CDR1 is LGHNT and CDR2 FRNRAP. The CDR3 region has the DNA TGTGCTAGTGGTTTGAATACCAAGGAAGCTTTCTTT. Amino acids: CASGLNTKEAFF.

This clone was counted a single time. The chain couples TRBV5-1 to TRBJ1-2; 9 bases are a match to TRBD1. CDR1 SGHRS and CDR2 YFSETQ come from the germline V gene. J was trimmed by 3 bases and V by 2 bases; bases with no gene match: 2. The CDR3 spans 14 residues. The CDR3 is CASSFDRGDYGYTF. Written as DNA, the CDR3 is TGCGCCAGCAGCTTTGACAGGGGGGACTATGGCTACACCTTC.

The chain combines TRBV3-1 (or the pseudogene TRBV3-2) with TRBJ1-2; D not resolved. The CDR3 sequence is 12 residues long. Per the germline V gene, CDR1 is LGHDT and CDR2 is YNNKEL (reference sequence). Trimming took off 8 bases at V and 2 bases at J, with 9 bases between the two ends. The CDR3 DNA reads TGTGCCAGCGGAACGAGGAACTATGGCTACACCTTC. It translates to CASGTRNYGYTF.

In its sample, this clone was seen a few times. J is TRBJ1-4 and V is TRBV6-6; TRBD1 aligns across 7 bases. Germline CDR1 is MNHNY and CDR2 is SVGAGI (reference sequence). V lost 7 bases and J lost 4; bases outside the gene matches: 9. There are 15 residues in the CDR3. The CDR3 region has the DNA TGTGCCAGCAAGGGGGGACAGCGAAATAATGAAAAACTGTTTTTT. Amino acid sequence: CASKGGQRNNEKLFF.

V usage is TRBV24-1 and J usage is TRBJ2-1; TRBD1 aligns across 10 bases. The germline V gene has CDR1 KGHDR and CDR2 SFDVKD. With V trimmed by 0 bases and J by 6 bases, 10 bases remained unmatched. This CDR3 spans 18 amino acids. CDR3 sequence reads: CATSDLRDRDRGLNEQFF. In DNA form, the CDR3 reads TGTGCCACCAGTGATTTGCGGGACCGGGACAGGGGTCTCAATGAGCAGTTCTTC.

The rearrangement uses TRBV7-2 and TRBJ1-1; tentatively, D is TRBD1 (5 bases). Between the trimmed V and J ends, which lost 4 bases and 0 bases, there was a span of 9 bases. Per the germline V gene, CDR1 is SGHTA and CDR2 is FQGNSA. This CDR3 has 14 residues. CDR3: CASSSGLLNTEAFF. As DNA, the CDR3 is TGTGCCAGCAGCTCGGGACTCCTGAACACTGAAGCTTTCTTT.

CDR3 bases: TGTGCCAGCAGCCCCCGGGACAGGGGGTCGAGGGAGACCCAGTACTTC. Translated, it gives CASSPRDRGSRETQYF. The V and J genes are TRBV3-1 (or the pseudogene TRBV3-2) and TRBJ2-5; 11 positions agree with TRBD1. There are 16 residues in the CDR3. Looked up from germline, CDR1 is LGHDT and CDR2 is YNNKEL (reference sequence). With V trimmed by 4 bases and J by 5 bases, 9 bases remained unmatched.

The genes are TRBV18 and TRBJ1-2; D unresolved. This CDR3 region has 15 residues. Trimming pared 4 bases from V and 2 bases from J, leaving 14 bases between. CDR1 is KGHSH, CDR2 LQKENI, per germline. The CDR3 is CASSLAATANYGYTF. CDR3 DNA: TGTGCCAGCTCACTGGCCGCGACGGCAAACTATGGCTACACCTTC.

The gene calls are TRBV2 and TRBJ1-2; 8 nucleotides agree with TRBD1. This CDR3 comprises 11 residues. The ends lost 5 bases at V and 10 bases at J; junction bases unmatched: 3. Looked up from germline, CDR1 is SNHLY and CDR2 is FYNNEI. This chain's CDR3 is CASSQQGVYTF. The CDR3 DNA reads as TGTGCCAGCAGTCAACAGGGGGTCTACACCTTC.

The chain recombines TRBV20-1 with TRBJ1-2; TRBD1 aligns across 9 bases. The CDR3 runs to 14 residues. The J segment lost 8 bases and the V segment lost 3 bases, leaving 10 bases of the junction unmatched. The germline gives CDR1 DFQATT, CDR2 SNEGSKA (reference sequence). Written as DNA, the CDR3 is TGCAGTGCTAGTCGGGACAGGGATTATAACGGCTACACCTTC. Its protein is CSASRDRDYNGYTF.

This chain links TRBV25-1 with TRBJ1-5, with D possibly being TRBD1 (5 bases). The germline V gene has CDR1 MGHDK and CDR2 SYGVNS. V was cut by 4 bases and J by 4 bases, with 8 bases left in between. The CDR3 extends over 13 amino acids. CDR3 nucleotide sequence: TGTGCCAGCAGTGGGGGGAAGAATCAGCCCCAGCATTTT. Protein: CASSGGKNQPQHF.

The gene calls are TRBV7-2 and TRBJ2-6; no clear D. V was cut by 6 bases and J by 2 bases, with 5 bases left in between. The CDR3 is made up of 13 amino acids. CDR1 and CDR2 from the germline V gene are SGHTA and FQGNSA. The CDR3 loop is CASRGAGANVLTF. The CDR3 region has the DNA TGTGCCAGCAGGGGTGCTGGGGCCAACGTCCTGACTTTC. The full variable domain, rest sourced from reference TRBV7-2 and TRBJ2-6, is GAGVSQSPSNKVTEKGKDVELRCDPISGHTALYWYRQSLGQGLEFLIYFQGNSAPDKSGLPSDRFSAERTGGSVSTLTIQRTQQEDSAVYLCASRGAGANVLTFGAGSRLTVL.

On this clone: An end of the junction differs from the germline gene, which may be a read error. This chain uses TRBV6-5 with TRBJ2-5; D call uncertain. CDR3 length: 15 residues. Germline CDR1 is MNHEY and CDR2 is SVGAGI. The CDR3 bases are TGTGCCTGCAGTTTTGGGCCGAACGATCAAGAGACCCAGTACTTC. Protein product: CACSFGPNDQETQYF.

The chain has TRBV25-1 and TRBJ2-1; D unclear. Germline V gene lookup returns CDR1 MGHDK and CDR2 SYGVNS. The CDR3 is 16 residues long. V was clipped by 5 bases and J by 4 bases, with 18 bases between them. CDR3 region: CASSNRKILAYNEQFF. The CDR3 region has the DNA TGTGCCAGCAGTAACCGTAAGATCTTAGCTTACAATGAGCAGTTCTTC.

This chain connects TRBV4-1 to TRBJ1-1; D unclear. Germline lookup yields CDR1 MGHRA and CDR2 YSYEKL. Trimming removed 1 base from V and 12 bases from J, with 9 bases in between. The CDR3 totals 11 residues. CDR3 sequence reads: CASSQASKPFF. The CDR3 DNA reads as TGCGCCAGCAGCCAAGCATCAAAGCCTTTCTTT.

In this sample, this clone turned up once. The genes are TRBV29-1 and TRBJ1-1, with D unclear. This CDR3 is 11 amino acids long. V lost 7 bases and J 3 bases, leaving 9 bases between the germline ends. Germline lookup yields CDR1 SQVTM and CDR2 ANQGSEA. The CDR3 is CSAQWDTEAFF. CDR3 bases: TGCAGCGCACAATGGGACACTGAAGCTTTCTTT.